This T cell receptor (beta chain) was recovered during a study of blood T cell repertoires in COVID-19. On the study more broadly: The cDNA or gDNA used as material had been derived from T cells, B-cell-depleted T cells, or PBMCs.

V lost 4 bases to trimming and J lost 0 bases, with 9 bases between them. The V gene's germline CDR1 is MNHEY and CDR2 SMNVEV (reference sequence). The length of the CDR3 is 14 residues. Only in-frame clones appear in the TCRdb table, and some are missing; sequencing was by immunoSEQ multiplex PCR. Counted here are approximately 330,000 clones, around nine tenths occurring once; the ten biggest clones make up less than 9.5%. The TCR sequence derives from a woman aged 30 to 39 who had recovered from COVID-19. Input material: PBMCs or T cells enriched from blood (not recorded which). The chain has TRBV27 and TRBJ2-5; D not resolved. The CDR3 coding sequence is TGTGCCAGCAGTTCCACCGAGTACCAAGAGACCCAGTACTTC. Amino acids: CASSSTEYQETQYF.